The 20 T cell receptor beta chains given below trace back to one sample, sequenced in a study of beta chain features in type 1 diabetes. The whole isolated RNA underwent reverse transcription, so sequencing captured expressed TCRB transcripts. The repertoire was sequenced with immunoSEQ multiplex PCR; TCRdb's copy has only in-frame clones and lacks some. The sample has roughly 450,000 clones; approximately 14% are singletons. Sequencing was done on a sample of naive CD4+ T cells from blood. These receptor sequences come from a man aged 25-40 years in good health.

The chain links TRBV29-1 to TRBJ1-4, with 7 nucleotides matching TRBD1. The CDR3 has 13 amino acids. J lost 8 bases, V lost 5 bases, and 8 bases had no gene match. Looked up from germline, CDR1 is SQVTM and CDR2 is ANQGSEA. The CDR3 nucleotides are TGCAGCGTTAGTGCAGGGGGTTGGGAAAAACTGTTTTTT. As protein: CSVSAGGWEKLFF.

This clone was detected only a few times. DNA of the CDR3: TGTGCCAGCAGCACTAGCGGGAAAAACACCGGGGAGCTGTTTTTT. Its translation: CASSTSGKNTGELFF. The chain carries TRBV7-2 and TRBJ2-2; 10 nucleotides align to TRBD2. Germline CDR1 is SGHTA and CDR2 is FQGNSA. The V and J ends lost 5 bases and 2 bases, in that order; junction bases with no gene match: 2. CDR3 length equals 15 residues.

V and J are TRBV7-6 and TRBJ1-1; 8 positions match TRBD1. Germline CDR1 reads SGHVS; CDR2 reads FNYEAQ. With 5 bases clipped from V and 4 bases from J, the junction kept 6 bases outside the gene matches. CDR3 length: 14 amino acids. CDR3 residues: CASSLRTGSTEAFF. DNA for the CDR3: TGTGCCAGCAGCCTACGGACAGGGAGCACTGAAGCTTTCTTT. The whole variable domain, remainder taken from reference TRBV7-6 and TRBJ1-1, is GAGVSQSPRYKVTKRGQDVALRCDPISGHVSLYWYRQALGQGPEFLTYFNYEAQQDKSGLPNDRFSAERPEGSISTLTIQRTEQRDSAMYRCASSLRTGSTEAFFGQGTRLTVV.

Only a few counts were recorded for this clone. The chain employs TRBV19 and TRBJ2-5; D is unclear. V lost 6 bases and J 5 bases, leaving 10 bases between the germline ends. The CDR3 covers 12 residues. Germline V lookup: CDR1 LNHDA, CDR2 SQIVND (reference sequence). The CDR3 is CASSSNRETQYF. In DNA, the CDR3 is TGTGCCAGTAGCTCAAACCGGGAGACCCAGTACTTC.

Only a few counts were recorded for this clone. The gene calls are TRBV30 and TRBJ1-1; the match to TRBD1 covers 8 bases. With 1 base clipped from V and 5 bases from J, the junction kept 3 bases outside the gene matches. This CDR3 is 13 amino acids long. Germline V gives CDR1 GTSNPN, CDR2 SVGIG (reference sequence). The CDR3 is CAWSGTGWTEAFF. The CDR3 DNA reads as TGTGCCTGGAGTGGGACAGGGTGGACTGAAGCTTTCTTT.

CDR3 in DNA: TGTGCCTGGAGTTTCCCCGGCAATCAGCCCCAGCATTTT. It codes for CAWSFPGNQPQHF. The chain has TRBV30 and TRBJ1-5; D unclear. Germline CDR1 GTSNPN, CDR2 SVGIG (reference sequence). The CDR3 has 13 residues. Trimming shortened V by 2 bases and J by 2 bases, and 7 bases separated the two germline ends. The whole variable domain, filled in from reference TRBV30 and TRBJ1-5, reads SQTIHQWPATLVQPVGSPLSLECTVEGTSNPNLYWYRQAAGRGLQLLFYSVGIGQISSEVPQNLSASRPQDRQFILSSKKLLLSDSGFYLCAWSFPGNQPQHFGDGTRLSIL.

The chain joins TRBV5-4 to TRBJ2-3; the match to TRBD1 covers 7 bases. This CDR3 is built from 15 residues. The germline gives CDR1 SGHNT, CDR2 YYREEE (reference sequence). V gave up 0 bases and J gave up 2 bases; unmatched junction bases: 3. CDR3 protein: CASSLAGQVTDTQYF. CDR3 nucleotide sequence: TGTGCCAGCAGCTTGGCCGGACAGGTCACAGATACGCAGTATTTT.

The J gene is TRBJ2-7, the V gene TRBV6-6; D assignment may be TRBD1 or TRBD2 (5 bases each). V lost 4 bases to trimming and J lost 3 bases, with 7 bases between them. The germline CDR1 and CDR2 sequences are MNHNY and SVGAGI (reference sequence). This CDR3 spans 12 amino acids. CDR3 nucleotides: TGTGCCAGCAGTTGGGACGGCTACGAGCAGTACTTC. It specifies CASSWDGYEQYF.

There are a few counts of this clone. V is TRBV14 and J is TRBJ2-3; 13 bases fit TRBD2. CDR3 length: 14 amino acids. The junction had 0 bases not matched to a gene; V was cut back by 4 bases and J by 5 bases. From germline, CDR1 is SGHDN and CDR2 FVKESK. CDR3 in DNA: TGTGCCAGCAGCCGGACTAGCGGGGGAGATACGCAGTATTTT. Its protein product is CASSRTSGGDTQYF.

To note about this clone: Within the sample, other DNA sequences also encode this same CDR3. This chain uses TRBV15 with TRBJ2-3, with 7 bases lining up with TRBD1. Trimming removed 2 bases from V and 3 bases from J; junction bases left unmatched: 2. Germline V gene sequence: CDR1 LNHNV, CDR2 YYDKDF (reference sequence). The CDR3 sequence is 14 residues long. CDR3 region: CATSRLQGTDTQYF. DNA for the CDR3: TGTGCCACCAGCAGACTACAGGGGACAGATACGCAGTATTTT.

This chain joins TRBV19 and TRBJ1-5, with TRBD1 matching 7 bases. The CDR3 totals 14 residues. Germline trimming cut 7 bases from V and 5 bases from J; bases unmatched to any gene: 8. Per germline, CDR1 LNHDA and CDR2 SQIVND (reference sequence). CDR3 nucleotide sequence: TGTGCCAGTACCCCAGACAGGGTAGATCAGCCCCAGCATTTT. This sequence encodes CASTPDRVDQPQHF.

This clone was detected a few times. The CDR3 bases are TGTGCCAGTAGTATAGGCGTGTTCGGCGGCTACACCTTC. Residues: CASSIGVFGGYTF. The gene calls are TRBV19 and TRBJ1-2; D gene ambiguous. The CDR3 extends over 13 amino acids. In germline, CDR1 is LNHDA, CDR2 SQIVND (reference sequence). V was shortened by 1 base and J by 8 bases, with 11 bases between the two germline ends.

This clone came up a few times. The chain couples TRBV25-1 to TRBJ2-1; 10 positions match TRBD2. Germline V gene sequence: CDR1 MGHDK, CDR2 SYGVNS. After removal of 0 bases from V and 4 bases from J, the junction contained 9 bases not matched to a gene. The CDR3 consists of 18 residues. CDR3 DNA: TGTGCCAGCAGTGAATATCCGGCTAGCGGGAGACTTTACAATGAGCAGTTCTTC. This encodes CASSEYPASGRLYNEQFF.

Here the CDR3 DNA reads TGTGCCAGCAGTTACCGCCGGGATCTCTACACCTTC. Residues: CASSYRRDLYTF. This rearrangement joins TRBV6-5 to TRBJ1-2; D call uncertain. The CDR3 extends over 12 amino acids. CDR1 and CDR2 from the germline V gene are MNHEY and SVGAGI. The V and J ends lost 2 bases and 10 bases respectively, with 11 bases between them.

This clone was observed a handful of times. The rearrangement links TRBV7-9 to TRBJ2-5; TRBD2 is a possible D gene (6 bases). This CDR3 is 13 amino acids long. Germline-derived CDR1 and CDR2 are SEHNR and FQNEAQ (reference sequence). V shed 6 bases and J shed 4 bases, with 12 bases lying between them. CDR3 sequence: CASRGGAGETQYF. The CDR3 coding sequence is TGTGCCAGCAGGGGGGGAGCGGGAGAGACCCAGTACTTC.

This clone was detected a few times. The gene calls are TRBV7-9 and TRBJ2-3; TRBD1 agrees at 8 bases. V was clipped by 4 bases and J by 3 bases; unmatched bases: 12. This CDR3 is built from 17 residues. CDR1 and CDR2 from the germline V gene are SEHNR and FQNEAQ (reference sequence). For the CDR3, the DNA is TGTGCCAGCAGCTCCCGGACAGGGAGAGCCATTACAGATACGCAGTATTTT. Encoded protein: CASSSRTGRAITDTQYF.

The chain uses TRBV9 and TRBJ1-2, with a tentative D call TRBD1 (5 bases). CDR1 and CDR2 (germline): SGDLS, YYNGEE. The V gene lost 6 bases and the J gene lost 10 bases, with 22 bases spanning the gap. The CDR3 runs to 14 residues. CDR3 DNA: TGTGCCAGCATGCCCGGGGGGACCGGGACGCCCTACACCTTC. This encodes CASMPGGTGTPYTF.

The V and J genes are TRBV7-2 and TRBJ2-7, with a tentative D call TRBD2 (5 bases). Germline values: CDR1 SGHTA, CDR2 FQGNSA. The CDR3 loop spans 13 amino acids. Trimming left V 6 bases short and J 0 bases short, with 9 bases between. The chain's CDR3 is CASRNAGSYEQYF. As DNA, the CDR3 is TGTGCCAGCAGAAATGCGGGCTCCTACGAGCAGTACTTC.

This clone came up a few times. The genes are TRBV2 and TRBJ2-7; tentatively, D is TRBD1 or TRBD2 (6 bases each). The CDR3 sequence is 16 residues long. Trimming left V 0 bases short and J 2 bases short, with 14 bases between. CDR1 SNHLY and CDR2 FYNNEI come from the germline V gene. This chain's CDR3 is CASSEAGGPSAYEQYF. In nucleotides, the CDR3 is TGTGCCAGCAGTGAAGCGGGGGGCCCAAGCGCCTACGAGCAGTACTTC.

J is TRBJ1-4 and V is TRBV11-2, with 9 bases fitting TRBD1. The CDR3 runs 15 residues. The junction had 2 bases not matched to a gene; V was cut back by 1 base and J by 5 bases. From germline, CDR1 is SGHAT and CDR2 FQNNGV. CDR3 amino acids: CASSLVGTGNEKLFF. Here the CDR3 DNA reads TGTGCCAGCAGCTTAGTAGGGACAGGGAATGAAAAACTGTTTTTT.